The 8 T cell receptor beta chains below were found in one sample sequenced in a study of cytomegalovirus exposure and HLA in healthy donors. The PCR had 60 Vbeta and 13 Jbeta primers. Assay: immunoSEQ multiplex PCR; the TCRdb copy retains only in-frame clones and omits some. The sample data list 85,000 to 90,000 clones. Material: PBMCs. The receptor source for this set is a man aged 50 to 60 in good health and CMV-seropositive.

The chain joins TRBV5-1 to TRBJ2-1; 7 nucleotides match TRBD1. The CDR3 runs 15 residues. Germline trimming cut 0 bases from V and 2 bases from J; bases unmatched to any gene: 2. CDR1 is SGHRS and CDR2 is YFSETQ in the germline V gene. The chain's CDR3 is CASSLGQGAYNEQFF. DNA of the CDR3: TGCGCCAGCAGCTTGGGGCAGGGGGCCTACAATGAGCAGTTCTTC. Drawing the rest from reference TRBV5-1 and TRBJ2-1, the complete variable domain is KAGVTQTPRYLIKTRGQQVTLSCSPISGHRSVSWYQQTPGQGLQFLFEYFSETQRNKGNFPGRFSGRQFSNSRSEMNVSTLELGDSALYLCASSLGQGAYNEQFFGPGTRLTVL.

The chain links TRBV19 to TRBJ1-2; 10 nucleotides line up with TRBD1. The ends lost 0 bases at V and 4 bases at J; junction bases unmatched: 11. From germline, CDR1 is LNHDA and CDR2 SQIVND (reference sequence). The CDR3 has 18 residues. The DNA of the CDR3 is TGTGCCAGTAGTATAGACGCCGGGACAGGGGCGACTAGCTATGGCTACACCTTC. Protein product: CASSIDAGTGATSYGYTF.

V usage is TRBV4-2 and J usage is TRBJ1-1; perhaps TRBD1 as D (6 bases). V lost 7 bases and J lost 1, with 16 bases in between. CDR1 is LGHNA and CDR2 is YNFKEQ in the germline V gene. This CDR3 contains 15 residues. Here the CDR3 reads CASTPSRDTNTEAFF. The CDR3 DNA reads TGTGCCAGCACCCCGAGCCGGGACACGAACACTGAAGCTTTCTTT.

In nucleotides, the CDR3 is TGTGCCAGCAGCTTGGTTGCGACTGAAGCTTTCTTT. Translating gives CASSLVATEAFF. This chain links TRBV5-8 with TRBJ1-1; D unclear. The CDR3 consists of 12 residues. Germline assignment: CDR1 SGHTS and CDR2 YDEGEE. V lost 0 bases and J lost 5, with 5 bases in between.

The chain employs TRBV11-1 and TRBJ2-1, with D possibly matching TRBD1 (6 bases). With 5 bases removed from V and 1 base from J, the gap between germline ends came to 15 bases. CDR3 length: 16 amino acids. Germline V gene sequence: CDR1 SGHAT, CDR2 FQDESV (reference sequence). CDR3 sequence reads: CASSTRTQGSYNEQFF. The CDR3 nucleotides are TGTGCCAGCAGCACCCGGACTCAGGGGTCCTACAATGAGCAGTTCTTC.

This chain uses TRBV5-4 with TRBJ2-5, with 9 nucleotides matching TRBD1. Trimming cost V 5 bases and J 4 bases; bases outside gene matches: 3. CDR3 length: 13 amino acids. Germline values: CDR1 SGHNT, CDR2 YYREEE (reference sequence). The CDR3 reads CASRSTGGETQYF. DNA of the CDR3: TGTGCCAGCAGGTCGACAGGGGGAGAGACCCAGTACTTC.

The V gene is TRBV12-5, the J gene TRBJ1-5; no reliable D call. Germline CDR1 reads LGHNT; CDR2 reads FRNRAP. This CDR3 spans 12 amino acids. Between the trimmed V and J ends, which lost 5 bases and 6 bases, there was a span of 8 bases. CDR3: CASGPSGQPQHF. The DNA of the CDR3 is TGTGCTAGTGGTCCCTCGGGTCAGCCCCAGCATTTT.

The chain couples TRBV7-9 to TRBJ2-2; D perhaps matches TRBD2 (6 bases). V was cut by 5 bases and J by 1 base, with 11 bases left in between. Germline V lookup: CDR1 SEHNR, CDR2 FQNEAQ (reference sequence). The CDR3 covers 15 residues. CDR3 loop: CASSPGTWNTGELFF. The CDR3 DNA follows: TGTGCCAGCAGCCCCGGGACTTGGAACACCGGGGAGCTGTTTTTT.